The clone carrying this T cell receptor (beta chain) showed up just a few times. Time point defined: newly diagnosed GD, antithyroid drugs for less than 3 months. PBMCs were the source of the RNA used for TCR sequencing. Arm-PCR of CDR3 regions and iRepertoire HTBI primers were used to build TCR beta libraries. One entry per CDR3 protein, called by TCRdb with MiXCR from the multiplex PCR reads. The sample holds around 450,000 distinct CDR3 sequences, over 12% seen once. This sample was taken from a study of regulatory T cells in long-lasting Graves disease. This sample was shared with a second study, whose subject was T cells in Graves' hyperthyroidism and ophthalmopathy. From that second work: Diagnostic decisions used clinical symptoms, serum thyroxine and TRAb, thyroid ultrasound and orbital computed tomography. The primer set for the first-round RT-PCR of the TCR CDR3 was HTBI. Stable hyperthyroidism was told apart from ophthalmopathy by a model built on 13 V-J features.

The receptor's source is a woman aged 40 to 49 with Graves disease. The sample consisted of peripheral blood mononuclear cells (PBMCs), taken at new diagnosis, from a patient treated with antithyroid drugs.

This CDR3 reads CASSLRHTGYTF. The CDR3 DNA sequence: TGTGCCAGCAGTTTAAGACACACGGGCTACACCTTC. The chain couples TRBV28 to TRBJ1-2; D uncertain. This CDR3 spans 12 amino acids. V was trimmed by 2 bases and J by 8 bases, leaving 9 bases between them. The germline V gene encodes CDR1 MDHEN and CDR2 SYDVKM.